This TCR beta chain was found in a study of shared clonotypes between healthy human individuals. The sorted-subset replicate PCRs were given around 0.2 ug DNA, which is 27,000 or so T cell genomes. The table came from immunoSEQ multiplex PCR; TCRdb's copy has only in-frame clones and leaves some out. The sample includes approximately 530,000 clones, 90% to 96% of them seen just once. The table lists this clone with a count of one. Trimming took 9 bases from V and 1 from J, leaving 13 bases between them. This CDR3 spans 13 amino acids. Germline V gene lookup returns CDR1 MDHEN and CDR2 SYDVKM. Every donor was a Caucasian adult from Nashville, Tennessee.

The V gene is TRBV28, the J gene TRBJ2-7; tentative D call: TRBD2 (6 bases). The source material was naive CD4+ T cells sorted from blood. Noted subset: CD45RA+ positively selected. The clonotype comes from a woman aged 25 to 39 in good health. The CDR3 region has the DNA TGTGCCAGGAATCTAGCGACGTCCTACGAGCAGTACTTC. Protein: CARNLATSYEQYF.